This is a list of T cell receptor beta chains from one sample in a study of T cell repertoires and HLA-DP antigens. Clones were sequenced by immunoSEQ multiplex PCR, and TCRdb holds only the in-frame ones, with some missing. The sample carries around 90,000 clones, around 86% recorded once. For these receptors, no antigen is known. Sequencing input: CD4+ T cells from PBMCs. These receptors came from a man aged 45 to 65 in good health and CMV-seronegative. The CDR3 runs from the conserved cysteine through the conserved F or W. Fields, in order: D gene, V gene, J gene, clone size, CDR3 protein, CDR3 DNA. D genes are given only for firm matches. Size tells how often a clone was seen (once, few, many) or the class of an expanded clone, and some rows leave it out.

D gene: -; V gene: TRBV11-2; J gene: TRBJ2-1; clone size: -; CDR3 protein: CASSLEAEAGLYNEQFF; CDR3 DNA: TGTGCCAGCAGCTTAGAGGCGGAGGCGGGACTCTACAATGAGCAGTTCTTC
D gene: -; V gene: TRBV6-5; J gene: TRBJ1-1; clone size: -; CDR3 protein: CASSKRQANTEAFF; CDR3 DNA: TGTGCCAGCAGTAAAAGACAGGCGAACACTGAAGCTTTCTTT
D gene: -; V gene: TRBV11-2; J gene: TRBJ2-5; clone size: -; CDR3 protein: CASSLTGLNQETQYF; CDR3 DNA: TGTGCCAGCAGCCTAACAGGGCTGAACCAAGAGACCCAGTACTTC
D gene: TRBD1; V gene: TRBV28; J gene: TRBJ1-2; clone size: -; CDR3 protein: CASSFPQGGNYGYTF; CDR3 DNA: TGTGCCAGCAGTTTTCCTCAGGGGGGTAACTATGGCTACACCTTC
D gene: TRBD1; V gene: TRBV25-1; J gene: TRBJ1-2; clone size: -; CDR3 protein: CASGQTGRYGYTF; CDR3 DNA: TGTGCCAGCGGCCAGACAGGGCGCTATGGCTACACCTTC
D gene: TRBD1; V gene: TRBV5-1; J gene: TRBJ2-7; clone size: -; CDR3 protein: CASSPGTGVSEEQYF; CDR3 DNA: TGCGCCAGCAGCCCTGGGACAGGGGTGAGCGAGGAGCAGTACTTC
D gene: -; V gene: TRBV25-1; J gene: TRBJ1-1; clone size: -; CDR3 protein: CASSIGGGASGSTEAFF; CDR3 DNA: TGTGCCAGCTCCATCGGCGGGGGGGCAAGTGGTAGCACTGAAGCTTTCTTT
D gene: -; V gene: TRBV27; J gene: TRBJ2-3; clone size: -; CDR3 protein: CASSSDFTDTQYF; CDR3 DNA: TGTGCCAGCAGTTCGGACTTCACAGATACGCAGTATTTT
D gene: -; V gene: TRBV27; J gene: TRBJ2-2; clone size: -; CDR3 protein: CASSFGQSNTGELFF; CDR3 DNA: TGTGCCAGCAGTTTTGGACAATCGAACACCGGGGAGCTGTTTTTT
D gene: TRBD1; V gene: TRBV6-6; J gene: TRBJ1-2; clone size: -; CDR3 protein: CASSNRGRGGYTF; CDR3 DNA: TGTGCCAGCAGCAATAGGGGGCGCGGTGGCTACACCTTC
D gene: TRBD1; V gene: TRBV5-8; J gene: TRBJ2-1; clone size: -; CDR3 protein: CASSPRQGWDEQFF; CDR3 DNA: TGTGCCAGCAGCCCGAGACAGGGGTGGGATGAGCAGTTCTTC
D gene: -; V gene: TRBV30; J gene: TRBJ1-2; clone size: -; CDR3 protein: CAWESGTYGYTF; CDR3 DNA: TGTGCCTGGGAATCGGGGACGTATGGCTACACCTTC
D gene: -; V gene: TRBV7-6; J gene: TRBJ2-5; clone size: -; CDR3 protein: CASSLGGSQETQYF; CDR3 DNA: TGTGCCAGCAGCTTAGGGGGTAGCCAAGAGACCCAGTACTTC
D gene: -; V gene: TRBV30; J gene: TRBJ2-2; clone size: -; CDR3 protein: CARGRDTGELFF; CDR3 DNA: TGTGCCCGCGGCAGGGACACCGGGGAGCTGTTTTTT
D gene: TRBD1; V gene: TRBV7-9; J gene: TRBJ2-3; clone size: -; CDR3 protein: CASSAQTGGTDTQYF; CDR3 DNA: TGTGCCAGCAGCGCCCAGACAGGGGGCACAGATACGCAGTATTTT
D gene: TRBD1; V gene: TRBV19; J gene: TRBJ1-5; clone size: -; CDR3 protein: CASSPTLTGINQPQHF; CDR3 DNA: TGTGCCAGTAGTCCCACCCTGACAGGGATCAATCAGCCCCAGCATTTT
D gene: -; V gene: TRBV5-1; J gene: TRBJ2-1; clone size: -; CDR3 protein: CASSSPNEQFF; CDR3 DNA: TGCGCCAGCAGCTCTCCAAATGAGCAGTTCTTC
D gene: TRBD2; V gene: TRBV6-6; J gene: TRBJ2-7; clone size: -; CDR3 protein: CASSYGRERYEQYF; CDR3 DNA: TGTGCCAGCAGTTACGGGCGGGAGCGCTACGAGCAGTACTTC
D gene: -; V gene: TRBV5-8; J gene: TRBJ2-5; clone size: -; CDR3 protein: CASSAGQHQETQYF; CDR3 DNA: TGTGCCAGCAGCGCCGGACAGCACCAAGAGACCCAGTACTTC
D gene: TRBD1; V gene: TRBV29-1; J gene: TRBJ2-7; clone size: -; CDR3 protein: CSFAQGTYEQYF; CDR3 DNA: TGCAGCTTCGCACAGGGGACCTACGAGCAGTACTTC
D gene: -; V gene: TRBV7-8; J gene: TRBJ1-2; clone size: -; CDR3 protein: CASSLEWDGYTF; CDR3 DNA: TGTGCCAGCAGCTTAGAATGGGACGGCTACACCTTC
D gene: TRBD1; V gene: TRBV29-1; J gene: TRBJ2-5; clone size: -; CDR3 protein: CSVNRGVVETQYF; CDR3 DNA: TGCAGCGTTAACAGGGGTGTGGTTGAGACCCAGTACTTC
D gene: -; V gene: TRBV18; J gene: TRBJ2-5; clone size: -; CDR3 protein: CASSPGWMRETQYF; CDR3 DNA: TGTGCCAGCTCACCTGGGTGGATGAGGGAGACCCAGTACTTC
D gene: TRBD2; V gene: TRBV4-3; J gene: TRBJ2-7; clone size: -; CDR3 protein: CASSQDIGTSGLIYEQYF; CDR3 DNA: TGCGCCAGCAGCCAGGACATCGGGACTAGCGGGCTAATTTACGAGCAGTACTTC
D gene: TRBD1; V gene: TRBV6-5; J gene: TRBJ1-1; clone size: -; CDR3 protein: CASSYSTGGFTEAFF; CDR3 DNA: TGTGCCAGCAGTTACTCCACAGGGGGCTTCACTGAAGCTTTCTTT
D gene: -; V gene: TRBV9; J gene: TRBJ2-5; clone size: -; CDR3 protein: CASSVGLASGETQYF; CDR3 DNA: TGTGCCAGCAGCGTAGGGCTAGCCTCGGGAGAGACCCAGTACTTC
D gene: -; V gene: TRBV9; J gene: TRBJ2-2; clone size: -; CDR3 protein: CASSAAFGAWSGELFF; CDR3 DNA: TGTGCCAGCAGCGCTGCCTTCGGCGCTTGGTCCGGGGAGCTGTTTTTT
D gene: -; V gene: TRBV30; J gene: TRBJ2-7; clone size: -; CDR3 protein: CAWSPIGLGLAFHEQYF; CDR3 DNA: TGTGCCTGGAGCCCCATAGGGCTCGGCCTAGCATTCCACGAGCAGTACTTC
D gene: TRBD2; V gene: TRBV9; J gene: TRBJ2-3; clone size: -; CDR3 protein: CASSVVAGAPDTQYF; CDR3 DNA: TGTGCCAGCAGCGTAGTAGCGGGAGCCCCAGATACGCAGTATTTT
D gene: -; V gene: TRBV10-1; J gene: TRBJ2-1; clone size: -; CDR3 protein: CASSESVGRQFF; CDR3 DNA: TGCGCCAGCAGTGAGTCGGTAGGGAGGCAGTTCTTC
D gene: -; V gene: TRBV5-6; J gene: TRBJ2-7; clone size: -; CDR3 protein: CASSWQGTLEQYF; CDR3 DNA: TGTGCCAGCAGCTGGCAGGGGACCCTCGAGCAGTACTTC
D gene: TRBD1; V gene: TRBV11-1; J gene: TRBJ2-7; clone size: -; CDR3 protein: CASSSRDRGTYEQYF; CDR3 DNA: TGTGCCAGCAGCAGCCGGGACAGGGGAACCTACGAGCAGTACTTC
D gene: TRBD2; V gene: TRBV29-1; J gene: TRBJ2-1; clone size: -; CDR3 protein: CSARTSGGAGGEQFF; CDR3 DNA: TGCAGCGCCCGGACTAGCGGGGGGGCTGGGGGTGAGCAGTTCTTC
D gene: -; V gene: TRBV6-6; J gene: TRBJ1-4; clone size: -; CDR3 protein: CASSYGFATNEKLFF; CDR3 DNA: TGTGCCAGCAGTTACGGCTTTGCAACTAATGAAAAACTGTTTTTT
D gene: TRBD1; V gene: TRBV4-2; J gene: TRBJ2-7; clone size: -; CDR3 protein: CASNSDRPPSEQYF; CDR3 DNA: TGTGCCAGCAATTCGGACAGGCCCCCCAGCGAGCAGTACTTC
D gene: -; V gene: TRBV9; J gene: TRBJ1-6; clone size: few; CDR3 protein: CASSVVGGDSPLHF; CDR3 DNA: TGTGCCAGCAGCGTAGTGGGTGGGGATTCACCCCTCCACTTT
D gene: TRBD2; V gene: TRBV11-1; J gene: TRBJ2-1; clone size: -; CDR3 protein: CASSQRTSGGYNEQFF; CDR3 DNA: TGTGCCAGCAGTCAGCGGACTAGCGGGGGCTACAATGAGCAGTTCTTC
D gene: -; V gene: TRBV5-8; J gene: TRBJ1-2; clone size: -; CDR3 protein: CASSSPGVHSGYGYTF; CDR3 DNA: TGTGCCAGCAGCTCTCCAGGGGTTCATTCAGGCTATGGCTACACCTTC
D gene: TRBD1; V gene: TRBV6-5; J gene: TRBJ1-5; clone size: few; CDR3 protein: CASRRTGTGNQPQHF; CDR3 DNA: TGTGCCAGCAGAAGGACAGGGACGGGCAATCAGCCCCAGCATTTT
D gene: TRBD2; V gene: TRBV30; J gene: TRBJ2-7; clone size: once; CDR3 protein: CALTSGSRFSGEQYF; CDR3 DNA: TGTGCCTTGACTAGCGGGAGTCGGTTCTCAGGCGAGCAGTACTTC
D gene: -; V gene: TRBV19; J gene: TRBJ1-2; clone size: -; CDR3 protein: CASSMGEERNYGYTF; CDR3 DNA: TGTGCCAGTAGTATGGGGGAGGAGCGCAACTATGGCTACACCTTC
D gene: TRBD2; V gene: TRBV5-1; J gene: TRBJ2-1; clone size: -; CDR3 protein: CASSPGLAGVNEQFF; CDR3 DNA: TGCGCCAGCAGCCCGGGACTAGCGGGAGTCAATGAGCAGTTCTTC
D gene: -; V gene: TRBV5-5; J gene: TRBJ1-1; clone size: -; CDR3 protein: CASSLGTKRTEAFF; CDR3 DNA: TGTGCCAGCAGCTTGGGGACGAAGAGGACTGAAGCTTTCTTT
D gene: -; V gene: TRBV6-1; J gene: TRBJ2-1; clone size: -; CDR3 protein: CASSELRGHEQFF; CDR3 DNA: TGTGCCAGCAGTGAACTCCGGGGCCATGAGCAGTTCTTC
D gene: TRBD2; V gene: TRBV5-4; J gene: TRBJ2-3; clone size: -; CDR3 protein: CASTTSGGNSDTQYF; CDR3 DNA: TGTGCCAGCACCACTAGCGGGGGGAATTCGGATACGCAGTATTTT
D gene: TRBD1; V gene: TRBV14; J gene: TRBJ1-1; clone size: -; CDR3 protein: CASSLRTGGFSEAFF; CDR3 DNA: TGTGCCAGCAGCCTCAGGACAGGGGGATTTAGTGAAGCTTTCTTT
D gene: -; V gene: TRBV28; J gene: TRBJ1-2; clone size: -; CDR3 protein: CASWGRETGYTF; CDR3 DNA: TGTGCCAGCTGGGGCAGGGAGACCGGCTACACCTTC
D gene: TRBD1; V gene: TRBV4-3; J gene: TRBJ1-2; clone size: -; CDR3 protein: CASSRTAGQGNYGYTF; CDR3 DNA: TGCGCCAGCAGCCGCACCGCCGGACAGGGGAACTATGGCTACACCTTC
D gene: -; V gene: TRBV30; J gene: TRBJ2-7; clone size: once; CDR3 protein: CAWSGRGIPYEQYF; CDR3 DNA: TGTGCCTGGAGTGGGCGCGGAATTCCCTACGAGCAGTACTTC
D gene: TRBD2; V gene: TRBV11-2; J gene: TRBJ2-7; clone size: -; CDR3 protein: CASSPKGLAGAHEQYF; CDR3 DNA: TGTGCCAGCAGCCCGAAGGGACTAGCGGGAGCCCACGAGCAGTACTTC
D gene: TRBD1; V gene: TRBV4-1; J gene: TRBJ1-1; clone size: -; CDR3 protein: CASSHLGQGVTEAFF; CDR3 DNA: TGCGCCAGCAGCCATTTGGGACAGGGGGTAACTGAAGCTTTCTTT
D gene: -; V gene: TRBV28; J gene: TRBJ2-1; clone size: -; CDR3 protein: CASTPLGSYNEQFF; CDR3 DNA: TGTGCCAGTACCCCCCTAGGCTCCTACAATGAGCAGTTCTTC
D gene: TRBD2; V gene: TRBV2; J gene: TRBJ2-5; clone size: -; CDR3 protein: CARRLAGGLETQYF; CDR3 DNA: TGTGCCCGACGACTAGCGGGGGGGCTGGAGACCCAGTACTTC
D gene: -; V gene: TRBV21-1; J gene: TRBJ1-5; clone size: -; CDR3 protein: CASSKERRALYSNQPQHF; CDR3 DNA: TGTGCCAGCAGCAAAGAGAGGCGGGCCTTATATAGCAATCAGCCCCAGCATTTT
D gene: TRBD2; V gene: TRBV18; J gene: TRBJ2-5; clone size: once; CDR3 protein: CASSPSGGLETQYF; CDR3 DNA: TGTGCCAGCTCACCAAGCGGGGGCCTAGAGACCCAGTACTTC
D gene: -; V gene: TRBV6-5; J gene: TRBJ2-2; clone size: -; CDR3 protein: CASSYSGTSTGELFF; CDR3 DNA: TGTGCCAGCAGTTACTCCGGGACTTCGACCGGGGAGCTGTTTTTT
D gene: TRBD2; V gene: TRBV28; J gene: TRBJ2-5; clone size: once; CDR3 protein: CASSSPRGGPETQYF; CDR3 DNA: TGTGCCAGCAGTTCTCCTCGGGGGGGGCCAGAGACCCAGTACTTC
D gene: -; V gene: TRBV27; J gene: TRBJ1-5; clone size: -; CDR3 protein: CASSLRSNQPQHF; CDR3 DNA: TGTGCCAGCAGTTTACGGAGCAATCAGCCCCAGCATTTT
D gene: -; V gene: TRBV5-1; J gene: TRBJ1-3; clone size: -; CDR3 protein: CASSLEGSPEDTIYF; CDR3 DNA: TGCGCCAGCAGCTTGGAGGGGTCCCCAGAGGACACCATATATTTT